Sequencing of this TCR beta chain was carried out in a study of OX40 agonist ivuxolimab in advanced cancers. Across the whole study: A mean age of roughly 62 years, range roughly 20 to 85, was recorded, and about 83% were male.

Produced via immunoSEQ multiplex PCR; TCRdb's table is partial and in-frame only. The table records 130,000 or so clones, approximately 94% of them present only once. Germline V lookup: CDR1 LNHDA, CDR2 SQIVND (reference sequence). The length of the CDR3 is 15 residues. J gave up 4 bases and V 4 bases, and 5 bases lay outside the gene matches. With respect to this clone: The antigen is not known.

Overall study results and limits: Patients who responded partially at 0.1-3.0 mg/kg showed clonal expansion ranking among the lowest. CD8+ T cells averaged more expanded clones than CD4+.

The chain couples TRBV19 to TRBJ2-3, with TRBD1 identical over 10 bases. The specimen comprised CD4+ or CD8+ T cells sorted from blood, sampled in a trial of the OX40 agonist ivuxolimab. This clonotype originated in an adult with an advanced solid tumor such as melanoma, head and neck, liver or kidney cancer. CDR3 nucleotide sequence: TGTGCCAGTAGTACCCGGGACAGGGGTGCAGATACGCAGTATTTT. It translates to CASSTRDRGADTQYF.